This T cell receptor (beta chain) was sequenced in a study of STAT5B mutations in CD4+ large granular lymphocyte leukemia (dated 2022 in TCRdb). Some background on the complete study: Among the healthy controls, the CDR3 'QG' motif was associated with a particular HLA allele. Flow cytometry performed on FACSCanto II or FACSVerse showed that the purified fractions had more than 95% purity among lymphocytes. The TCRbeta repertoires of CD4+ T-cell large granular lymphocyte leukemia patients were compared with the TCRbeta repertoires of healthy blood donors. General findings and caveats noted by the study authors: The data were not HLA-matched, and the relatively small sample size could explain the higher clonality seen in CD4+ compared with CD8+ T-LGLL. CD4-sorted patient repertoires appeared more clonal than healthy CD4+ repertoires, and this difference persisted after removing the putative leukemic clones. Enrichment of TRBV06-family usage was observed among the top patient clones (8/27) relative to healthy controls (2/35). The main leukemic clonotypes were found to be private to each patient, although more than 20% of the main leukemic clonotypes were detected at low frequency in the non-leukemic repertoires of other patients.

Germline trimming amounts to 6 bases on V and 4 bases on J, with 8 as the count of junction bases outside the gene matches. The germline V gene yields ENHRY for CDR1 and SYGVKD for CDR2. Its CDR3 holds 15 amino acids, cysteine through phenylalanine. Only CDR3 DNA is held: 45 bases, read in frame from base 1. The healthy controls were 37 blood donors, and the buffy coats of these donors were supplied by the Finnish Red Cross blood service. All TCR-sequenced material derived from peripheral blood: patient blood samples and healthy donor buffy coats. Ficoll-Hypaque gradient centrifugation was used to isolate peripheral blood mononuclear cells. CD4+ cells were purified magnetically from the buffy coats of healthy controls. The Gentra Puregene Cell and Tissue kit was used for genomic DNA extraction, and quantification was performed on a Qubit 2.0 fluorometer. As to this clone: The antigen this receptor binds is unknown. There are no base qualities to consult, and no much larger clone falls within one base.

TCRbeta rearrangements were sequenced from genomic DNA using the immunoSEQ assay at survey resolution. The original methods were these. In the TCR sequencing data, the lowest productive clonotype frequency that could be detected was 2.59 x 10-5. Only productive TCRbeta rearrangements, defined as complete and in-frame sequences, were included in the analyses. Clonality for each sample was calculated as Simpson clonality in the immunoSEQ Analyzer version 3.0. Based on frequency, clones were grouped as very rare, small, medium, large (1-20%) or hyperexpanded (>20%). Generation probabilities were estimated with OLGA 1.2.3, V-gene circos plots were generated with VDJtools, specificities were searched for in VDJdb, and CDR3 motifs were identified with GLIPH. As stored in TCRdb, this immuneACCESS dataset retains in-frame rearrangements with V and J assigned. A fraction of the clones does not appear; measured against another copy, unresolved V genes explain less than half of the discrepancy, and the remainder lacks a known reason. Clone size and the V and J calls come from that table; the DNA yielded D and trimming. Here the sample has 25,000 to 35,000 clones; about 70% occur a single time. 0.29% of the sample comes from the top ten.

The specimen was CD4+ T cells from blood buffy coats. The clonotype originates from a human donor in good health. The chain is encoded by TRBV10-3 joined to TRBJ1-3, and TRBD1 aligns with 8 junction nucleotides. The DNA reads TGTGCCATCAGGCAGGGGGCTGGTACGGGAAACACCATATATTTT. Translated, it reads CAIRQGAGTGNTIYF.